Shown below are 20 T cell receptor beta chains from a single sample sequenced in a study of T cells after yellow fever vaccination. MiXCR, run by TCRdb on the 5' RACE reads, gives a single entry per CDR3 protein. Here the sample spans hundreds of thousands of distinct CDR3 sequences, more than 9% being singletons. The specimen comprised PBMCs, sampled on the day of the yellow fever booster vaccination. Receptors originate from a man aged 25 to 40 who received the YFV17D yellow fever vaccine.

This clonotype occurred a few times. The CDR3: CSATDGAGNQPQHF. In nucleotides, the CDR3 is TGCAGTGCAACGGACGGGGCCGGCAATCAGCCCCAGCATTTT. V is TRBV20-1 and J is TRBJ1-5; weak D call: TRBD1 (5 bases). Trimming shortened V by 6 bases and J by 2 bases, and 14 bases separated the two germline ends. The V gene's germline CDR1 is DFQATT and CDR2 SNEGSKA (reference sequence). The CDR3 length is 14 residues.

This clonotype occurred many times. The chain carries TRBV29-1 and TRBJ2-3, with D uncertain. The CDR3 totals 12 residues. Germline V gene sequence: CDR1 SQVTM, CDR2 ANQGSEA. V was shortened by 7 bases and J by 5 bases, with 13 bases between the two germline ends. The CDR3 DNA reads TGCAGCGCCCACCAACCCCTAGATACGCAGTATTTT. It is translated as CSAHQPLDTQYF.

The chain links TRBV14 to TRBJ2-5; D gene unclear. Germline loops: CDR1 SGHDN, CDR2 FVKESK. This CDR3 region has 13 residues. The V and J ends lost 5 bases and 4 bases respectively, with 11 bases between them. The CDR3 region has the DNA TGTGCCAGCAGCACGGATTTAGGAGAGACCCAGTACTTC. This encodes CASSTDLGETQYF.

This clonotype has more than one count but fewer than ten. The chain employs TRBV6-5 and TRBJ1-2, with a possible D match to TRBD1 (6 bases). Looked up from germline, CDR1 is MNHEY and CDR2 is SVGAGI. The CDR3 extends over 14 amino acids. The V and J ends lost 3 bases and 6 bases respectively, with 14 bases between them. CDR3 sequence: CASSYLGGQNGYTF. Here the CDR3 DNA reads TGTGCCAGCAGTTATCTCGGGGGGCAAAATGGCTACACCTTC.

The chain combines TRBV5-1 with TRBJ2-1, with TRBD2 as a possible D gene (5 bases). This CDR3 has 14 residues. Germline loops: CDR1 SGHRS, CDR2 YFSETQ. Trimming removed 4 bases from V and 0 bases from J, with 8 bases in between. CDR3: CASSQRSSYNEQFF. The CDR3 coding sequence is TGCGCCAGCAGCCAGCGGTCCTCCTACAATGAGCAGTTCTTC.

Only a few counts were recorded for this clonotype. The chain joins TRBV6-1 to TRBJ2-7; D not certain. The CDR3 totals 16 residues. Germline CDR1 is MNHNS and CDR2 is SASEGT. With 5 bases removed from V and 1 base from J, the gap between germline ends came to 18 bases. CDR3 loop: CASSPQGRSFSYEQYF. The DNA of the CDR3 is TGTGCCAGCAGTCCCCAAGGCAGGTCCTTTTCCTACGAGCAGTACTTC.

This clonotype was seen a few times. V gene TRBV7-2 combines with J gene TRBJ2-5; D is unresolved. The CDR3 covers 15 residues. The V and J ends lost 7 bases and 1 base respectively, with 16 bases between them. The V gene's germline CDR1 is SGHTA and CDR2 FQGNSA. Here the CDR3 DNA reads TGTGCCAGCACTCTATCTCCGCACCTCCAAGAGACCCAGTACTTC. It encodes CASTLSPHLQETQYF.

The genes are TRBV21-1 and TRBJ2-5; the table calls TRBD2, which could not be checked here. TRBV21-1 represents a pseudogene. The CDR3 covers 16 residues. The CDR3 bases are TGTGCCAGCAGCCCCCGCGTTAGCGGGTACCAAGAGACCCAGTACTTC. It codes for CASSPRVSGYQETQYF.

This clonotype was seen more than once but under ten times. The V call is TRBV20-1, the J call TRBJ2-2; D is unresolved. This CDR3 comprises 14 residues. The V end lost 5 bases, the J end lost 4 bases, and 14 bases lay between the germline ends. The germline gives CDR1 DFQATT, CDR2 SNEGSKA (reference sequence). Here the CDR3 DNA reads TGCAGTGCTTCCTCCCCCTTAAGCACCGGGGAGCTGTTTTTT. As protein: CSASSPLSTGELFF.

CDR3 loop: CASSPPGSQEQFF. Written as DNA, the CDR3 is TGTGCCAGCAGCCCCCCGGGATCTCAAGAGCAGTTCTTC. The V call is TRBV7-3, the J call TRBJ2-1; a weak D match, TRBD2 (5 bases). V lost 5 bases, J lost 10 bases, and 15 bases lay in between. CDR3 length equals 13 residues. CDR1 is SGHTA and CDR2 is FQGTGA in the germline V gene.

The chain couples TRBV7-3 to TRBJ2-2, with D uncertain. Per germline, CDR1 SGHTA and CDR2 FQGTGA. V lost 3 bases and J lost 3, with 2 bases in between. The CDR3 sequence is 12 residues long. The chain's CDR3 is CASSFHTGELFF. The CDR3 DNA reads as TGTGCCAGCAGCTTCCACACCGGGGAGCTGTTTTTT. Together with reference TRBV7-3 and TRBJ2-2, the CDR3 gives the full variable domain: GAGVSQTPSNKVTEKGKYVELRCDPISGHTALYWYRQSLGQGPEFLIYFQGTGAADDSGLPNDRFFAVRPEGSVSTLKIQRTERGDSAVYLCASSFHTGELFFGEGSRLTVL.

In its sample, this clonotype was seen a few times. The gene calls are TRBV29-1 and TRBJ2-3; no definite D call. Trimming took 6 bases from V and 1 from J, leaving 17 bases between them. The germline V gene has CDR1 SQVTM and CDR2 ANQGSEA. The CDR3 runs to 15 residues. The CDR3 spells CSVGLERRRTDTQYF. CDR3 nucleotide sequence: TGCAGCGTCGGGTTGGAGCGCCGTCGCACAGATACGCAGTATTTT.

This clonotype has just a few counts. J is TRBJ2-7 and V is TRBV27; 9 nucleotides match TRBD1. Trimming cost V 0 bases and J 12 bases; bases outside gene matches: 9. CDR1 and CDR2 from the germline V gene are MNHEY and SMNVEV (reference sequence). CDR3 size: 14 residues. Written as DNA, the CDR3 is TGTGCCAGCAGTTTATCGGGACAGGGAAGCCGGCTGTACTTC. It yields the protein CASSLSGQGSRLYF.

In its sample, this clonotype was seen a few times. This rearrangement joins TRBV10-2 to TRBJ1-5, with unresolved D. CDR3 length equals 14 residues. CDR1 is WSHSY and CDR2 is SAAADI in the germline V gene. V was shortened by 3 bases and J by 2 bases, with 8 bases between the two germline ends. The CDR3 DNA reads TGCGCCAGCAGTGATTGGGGAGGCAATCAGCCCCAGCATTTT. Translating gives CASSDWGGNQPQHF.

This clonotype was recorded a few times. The chain combines TRBV9 with TRBJ1-2, with 8 nucleotides matching TRBD1. This CDR3 is 13 amino acids long. Germline loops: CDR1 SGDLS, CDR2 YYNGEE. The V gene end was trimmed by 4 bases and the J gene end by 8 bases; junction bases not matched to a gene: 7. As DNA, the CDR3 is TGTGCCAGCAGCTTTCCAGGGGGCGTCGGCTACACCTTC. Translating gives CASSFPGGVGYTF. The variable domain in full, completed from reference TRBV9 and TRBJ1-2, reads DSGVTQTPKHLITATGQRVTLRCSPRSGDLSVYWYQQSLDQGLQFLIQYYNGEERAKGNILERFSAQQFPDLHSELNLSSLELGDSALYFCASSFPGGVGYTFGSGTRLTVV.

The rearrangement joins TRBV3-1 to TRBJ2-1; maybe TRBD2 (5 bases). Trimming pared 4 bases from V and 7 bases from J, leaving 14 bases between. Per germline, CDR1 LGHDT and CDR2 YNNKEL (reference sequence). The CDR3 has 14 residues. CDR3 nucleotides: TGTGCCAGCAGCCGAAGCGGACCTTTTAATGAGCAGTTCTTC. The encoded protein is CASSRSGPFNEQFF.

V is TRBV20-1 and J is TRBJ2-1; the D is unclear. The CDR3 sequence is 12 residues long. Germline lookup yields CDR1 DFQATT and CDR2 SNEGSKA (reference sequence). The V end lost 2 bases, the J end lost 4 bases, and 6 bases lay between the germline ends. The CDR3 sequence is CSARPDYNEQFF. The CDR3 DNA reads as TGCAGTGCTAGACCGGATTACAATGAGCAGTTCTTC.

The chain combines TRBV3-1 with TRBJ1-2; D is uncertain. The CDR3 loop spans 12 amino acids. V was trimmed by 1 base and J by 4 bases, leaving 4 bases between them. Germline assignment: CDR1 LGHDT and CDR2 YNNKEL (reference sequence). The CDR3 sequence is CASSQASYGYTF. DNA of the CDR3: TGTGCCAGCAGCCAAGCCTCCTATGGCTACACCTTC.

At least ten counts were recorded for this clonotype. The chain uses TRBV18 and TRBJ2-2; D is possibly TRBD1 (6 bases). The germline V gene encodes CDR1 KGHSH and CDR2 LQKENI. V lost 3 bases, J lost 0 bases, and 8 bases lay in between. CDR3 length: 15 residues. The CDR3 DNA reads as TGTGCCAGCTCACCCAGGGGTACGAACACCGGGGAGCTGTTTTTT. It codes for CASSPRGTNTGELFF.

The V and J genes are TRBV7-2 and TRBJ2-5; D tentatively fits TRBD1 or TRBD2 (5 bases each). CDR1 and CDR2 (germline): SGHTA, FQGNSA. CDR3 length: 13 residues. The germline V and J ends were trimmed by 4 bases and 7 bases, with 13 bases remaining between them. CDR3 sequence: CASSSGSVWTQYF. The CDR3 bases are TGTGCCAGCAGCTCAGGGAGCGTGTGGACCCAGTACTTC.